This T cell receptor (beta chain) came from a study of blood T cell repertoires in COVID-19. Study details: The origin of the acute and convalescent COVID-19 samples was the United States, Italy and Spain. PBMCs, B-cell-depleted T cells, or T cells were the source of the cDNA or gDNA that made up the material.

Authors' processing steps: Nucleated cell number was recorded as an estimate derived from reference gene primer amplification. Repertoires were generated with immunoSEQ multiplex PCR, while TCRdb's copy carries only in-frame clones and drops some. V, J and clone size were drawn from that table, and D and trimming were deduced from the DNA. The sample yields 100,000 to 150,000 clones, just under 80% seen once. The CDR3 has 14 amino acids. The germline gives CDR1 MNHNY, CDR2 SVGAGI (reference sequence). V shed 8 bases, J shed 4 bases, and the junction held 5 bases outside the gene matches. The TCR was taken from a human donor in a cohort sampled during active COVID-19. This chain joins TRBV6-6 and TRBJ2-1, with 10 bases fitting TRBD2. The source material was peripheral blood. This CDR3 is CASGSSGGYNEQFF. The CDR3 nucleotides read TGTGCCAGCGGTAGTAGCGGGGGGTACAATGAGCAGTTCTTC.